What follows are 20 T cell receptor beta chains derived from one specimen sequenced in a study of human T cells and chemical hapten exposure. TCRdb re-called the RACE reads through MiXCR, storing one row per CDR3 protein. This repertoire shows roughly 110,000 distinct CDR3 sequences, more than 10% found once; its top ten account for about 1.6%. The time point is: pre-sensitization, week 0. Sample treatment: therapeutic diphenylcyclopropenone sensitization with weekly scalp DPC. Sequenced here: whole blood, sampled in connection with sensitization to the hapten diphenylcyclopropenone (DPC). The receptors were sampled from a woman aged 45-59 years with alopecia areata. Some clones in this sample may be carry-over from other donors' samples.

The V call is TRBV29-1, the J call TRBJ2-1; D remains unclear. The germline V gene encodes CDR1 SQVTM and CDR2 ANQGSEA. Trimming cost V 6 bases and J 5 bases, with 11 bases left between them. The CDR3 has 12 amino acids. The CDR3 spells CSVNRNNNEQFF. CDR3 bases: TGCAGCGTCAACAGAAATAACAATGAGCAGTTCTTC.

Many counts were recorded for this clonotype. The V gene is TRBV6-6, the J gene TRBJ2-2; D is unclear. This CDR3 has 13 amino acids. Looked up from germline, CDR1 is MNHNY and CDR2 is SVGAGI (reference sequence). Trimming shortened V by 2 bases and J by 8 bases, and 9 bases separated the two germline ends. This chain's CDR3 is CASSYPTGGELFF. Here the CDR3 DNA reads TGTGCCAGCAGTTACCCAACTGGGGGGGAGCTGTTTTTT.

This clonotype was recorded a few times. This chain connects TRBV6-1 to TRBJ1-3; D is ambiguous. With 5 bases removed from V and 4 bases from J, the gap between germline ends came to 15 bases. Germline assignment: CDR1 MNHNS and CDR2 SASEGT. CDR3 length equals 15 residues. CDR3 DNA: TGTGCCAGCAGTTCTATCAACTCGTTGGGAAACACCATATATTTT. Its protein is CASSSINSLGNTIYF.

Turning to this clonotype: A much larger clone is a single base away; this may be a read error. V is TRBV18 and J is TRBJ1-5; the D is unclear. The CDR3 has 14 residues. Germline-derived CDR1 and CDR2 are KGHSH and LQKENI. CDR3 residues: CASSSEVPNQLQHF. As DNA, the CDR3 is TGTGCCAGCTCATCGGAGGTCCCTAATCAGCTCCAGCATTTT. Full variable domain (rest looked up from reference TRBV18 and TRBJ1-5): NAGVMQNPRHLVRRRGQEARLRCSPMKGHSHVYWYRQLPEEGLKFMVYLQKENIIDESGMPKERFSAEFPKEGPSILRIQQVVRGDSAAYFCASSSEVPNQLQHFGDGTRLSIL.

This chain uses TRBV6-2 or TRBV6-3 with TRBJ1-5; D gene unclear. V was shortened by 6 bases and J by 1 base, with 13 bases between the two germline ends. Germline V lookup: CDR1 MNHEY, CDR2 SVGEGT. This CDR3 spans 15 amino acids. The CDR3 protein is CASSYGVLSNQPQHF. The CDR3 DNA sequence: TGTGCCAGCAGCTACGGGGTTCTGAGCAATCAGCCCCAGCATTTT.

This clonotype was observed at least ten times. The chain couples TRBV18 to TRBJ1-1; weak D call: TRBD1 (5 bases). With 6 bases removed from V and 0 bases from J, the gap between germline ends came to 8 bases. Germline values: CDR1 KGHSH, CDR2 LQKENI. This CDR3 has 13 amino acids. The CDR3 nucleotides read TGTGCCAGCTCTGGGGGGATGAACACTGAAGCTTTCTTT. Translating it yields CASSGGMNTEAFF.

This clonotype has only a few counts. This chain connects TRBV10-2 to TRBJ2-7; D is undetermined. CDR3 length equals 13 residues. The V and J ends lost 6 bases and 7 bases respectively, with 16 bases between them. Germline V lookup: CDR1 WSHSY, CDR2 SAAADI. CDR3 in amino acids: CASSSWEFGEQYF. As DNA, the CDR3 is TGCGCCAGCAGCTCGTGGGAATTCGGTGAGCAGTACTTC.

V and J are TRBV5-1 and TRBJ2-6, with a tentative D call TRBD2 (5 bases). CDR1 is SGHRS and CDR2 is YFSETQ in the germline V gene. The CDR3 length is 16 residues. V was shortened by 3 bases and J by 1 base, with 11 bases between the two germline ends. This CDR3 reads CASSYSGESGANVLTF. In DNA form, the CDR3 reads TGCGCCAGCAGCTATTCCGGGGAATCTGGGGCCAACGTCCTGACTTTC.

This clonotype showed up just a few times. The chain uses TRBV2 and TRBJ2-1, with 9 bases lining up with TRBD1. There are 17 residues in the CDR3. Looked up from germline, CDR1 is SNHLY and CDR2 is FYNNEI. With 10 bases clipped from V and 3 bases from J, the junction kept 16 bases outside the gene matches. CDR3 nucleotides: TGTGCCACCCGGCCGGGACAGGGATCCCCTGGCTACAATGAGCAGTTCTTC. This encodes CATRPGQGSPGYNEQFF.

This clonotype was recorded at least ten times. The rearrangement links TRBV7-7 to TRBJ2-5, with TRBD2 identical over 13 bases. Germline assignment: CDR1 SSHAT and CDR2 FNYEAQ (reference sequence). The CDR3 runs 17 residues. The trim removed 5 bases at V and 5 bases at J, leaving 11 bases unmatched. CDR3 DNA: TGTGCCAGCAGCCCGGAACTAGCGGGAGGGGGACGTGAGACCCAGTACTTC. It encodes CASSPELAGGGRETQYF.

The chain joins TRBV4-1 to TRBJ1-2; D uncertain. CDR3 length: 16 residues. Germline values: CDR1 MGHRA, CDR2 YSYEKL. V lost 0 bases, J lost 6 bases, and 17 bases lay in between. The CDR3 loop reads CASSQDTLRGVHGYTF. CDR3 in DNA: TGCGCCAGCAGCCAAGATACGCTGCGGGGAGTCCATGGCTACACCTTC.

This clonotype was counted between two and nine times. The rearrangement joins TRBV12-3 or TRBV12-4 to TRBJ2-2, with D uncertain. V dropped 6 bases and J dropped 7 bases, with 21 bases sitting between them. There are 16 residues in the CDR3. CDR3 in DNA: TGTGCCAGCAGACCCGAGACGAAGTCCTTCGTCGGGGAGCTGTTTTTT. It codes for CASRPETKSFVGELFF.

This clonotype was counted a few times. The V and J genes are TRBV19 and TRBJ2-6; the D gene is possibly TRBD2 (5 bases). Germline V gene data show CDR1 as LNHDA and CDR2 as SQIVND (reference sequence). Trimming took off 3 bases at V and 0 bases at J, with 9 bases between the two ends. The CDR3 is made up of 16 amino acids. Written as DNA, the CDR3 is TGTGCCAGTAGTATGAGGGTTCTCTCTGGGGCCAACGTCCTGACTTTC. Encoded protein: CASSMRVLSGANVLTF.

The J gene is TRBJ2-1, the V gene TRBV7-8, with D tentatively TRBD2 (6 bases). The V end was cut by 4 bases, the J end by 4 bases, with 17 bases between. The CDR3 is 16 amino acids. Germline assignment: CDR1 SGHVS and CDR2 FQNEAQ. For the CDR3, the DNA is TGTGCCAGCAGCTCCGCCGGGACTTCAGCTTACAATGAGCAGTTCTTC. Translation gives CASSSAGTSAYNEQFF.

This clonotype has a handful of counts. The chain is built from TRBV7-6 and TRBJ1-1; D perhaps matches TRBD1 (5 bases). The germline V gene encodes CDR1 SGHVS and CDR2 FNYEAQ. V dropped 0 bases and J dropped 5 bases, with 16 bases sitting between them. The CDR3 covers 16 residues. CDR3 loop: CASSLAIPGKGTEAFF. The DNA of the CDR3 is TGTGCCAGCAGCTTAGCCATACCAGGGAAGGGAACTGAAGCTTTCTTT.

The rearrangement uses TRBV3-1 and TRBJ2-6, with D unclear. CDR1 and CDR2 from the germline V gene are LGHDT and YNNKEL (reference sequence). The V gene lost 1 base and the J gene lost 0 bases, with 4 bases spanning the gap. There are 15 residues in the CDR3. The CDR3 sequence: CASSQGYSGANVLTF. CDR3 bases: TGTGCCAGCAGCCAAGGCTACTCTGGGGCCAACGTCCTGACTTTC.

This clonotype was counted between two and nine times. The chain uses TRBV7-2 and TRBJ1-6; D gene uncertain. CDR3 size: 13 residues. V was pared by 5 bases and J by 5 bases, with 7 bases between. Looked up from germline, CDR1 is SGHTA and CDR2 is FQGNSA. The CDR3 loop reads CASSAAHNSPLHF. The CDR3 DNA sequence: TGTGCCAGCAGCGCTGCTCATAATTCACCCCTCCACTTT.

This clonotype appeared a few times. The CDR3 here is CASSTGSRDEAFF. DNA for the CDR3: TGTGCCAGCTCAACAGGGTCTAGGGATGAAGCTTTCTTT. The chain recombines TRBV18 with TRBJ1-1; TRBD1 is a possible D gene (6 bases). CDR1 and CDR2 (germline): KGHSH, LQKENI. The V gene lost 5 bases and the J gene lost 7 bases, with 14 bases spanning the gap. The CDR3 has 13 residues. Full variable domain (missing parts from reference TRBV18 and TRBJ1-1): NAGVMQNPRHLVRRRGQEARLRCSPMKGHSHVYWYRQLPEEGLKFMVYLQKENIIDESGMPKERFSAEFPKEGPSILRIQQVVRGDSAAYFCASSTGSRDEAFFGQGTRLTVV.

This clonotype has at least ten counts. The V gene is TRBV27, the J gene TRBJ2-2; no clear D gene. CDR1 is MNHEY and CDR2 is SMNVEV in the germline V gene (reference sequence). There are 13 residues in the CDR3. Trimming stripped 2 bases from V and 9 bases from J, with 10 bases between. CDR3: CASSLLGSRELFF. The CDR3 DNA is TGTGCCAGCAGTTTACTGGGTAGCCGGGAGCTGTTTTTT.

This chain connects TRBV28 to TRBJ1-2; D is uncertain. This CDR3 is built from 13 residues. V was clipped by 8 bases and J by 2 bases, with 12 bases between them. Germline CDR1 and CDR2: MDHEN and SYDVKM. The CDR3 region has the DNA TGTGCCAGCTCAGGACTGGCAAACTATGGCTACACCTTC. The encoded protein is CASSGLANYGYTF.